Reported below is one T cell receptor (beta chain). Its antigen remains unknown. The sample is drawn from a study of shared clonotypes between healthy human individuals. Trimming at V came to 3 bases and at J to 1 base, leaving 13 bases not matched to a gene. From germline, CDR1 is MGHRA and CDR2 YSYEKL. The length of the CDR3 is 19 residues. General observations from the study: Clonotype sharing among donors likely depends on sequencing depth.

TCRdb's copy holds only in-frame clones and misses some; the assay was immunoSEQ multiplex PCR. The sample contains hundreds of thousands of clones, around 73% of which appear only once. Sequencing input: memory CD4+ T cells sorted from blood. Sample subset: CD45RA-negative fraction. The rearrangement uses TRBV4-1 and TRBJ2-4, with 9 bases aligning to TRBD2. This clonotype was obtained from a woman aged 30 to 39 in good health. CDR3 amino acids: CASSHPLYSGSGAKNIQYF. In DNA form, the CDR3 reads TGCGCCAGCAGCCACCCGCTGTATAGCGGGAGTGGTGCCAAAAACATTCAGTACTTC.